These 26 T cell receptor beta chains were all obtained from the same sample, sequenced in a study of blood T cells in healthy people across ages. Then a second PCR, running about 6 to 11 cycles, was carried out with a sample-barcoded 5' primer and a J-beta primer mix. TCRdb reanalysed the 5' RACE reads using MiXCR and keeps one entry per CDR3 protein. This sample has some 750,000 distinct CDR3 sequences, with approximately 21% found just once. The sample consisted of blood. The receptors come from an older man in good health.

The CDR3 region has the DNA TGCAGTGCTTTGTCGGGAGGAGGTTCCTACGAGCAGTACTTC. This codes for CSALSGGGSYEQYF. V usage is TRBV20-1 and J usage is TRBJ2-7, with TRBD2 identical over 7 bases. The ends lost 5 bases at V and 1 base at J; junction bases unmatched: 8. Germline CDR1 reads DFQATT; CDR2 reads SNEGSKA (reference sequence). This CDR3 comprises 14 residues.

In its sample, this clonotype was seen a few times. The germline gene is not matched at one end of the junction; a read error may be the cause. DNA of the CDR3: TGCAGCGCCGGGAGGCAGGGTGTGCCCTTC. Protein product: CSAGRQGVPF. The genes are TRBV29-1 and TRBJ1-2; D may be TRBD1 (5 bases). The germline gives CDR1 SQVTM, CDR2 ANQGSEA. The CDR3 contains 10 residues.

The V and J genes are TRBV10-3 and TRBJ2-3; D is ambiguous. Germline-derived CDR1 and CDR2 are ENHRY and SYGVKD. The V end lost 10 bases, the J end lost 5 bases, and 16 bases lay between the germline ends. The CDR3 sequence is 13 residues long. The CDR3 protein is CATSPSGGDTQYF. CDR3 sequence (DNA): TGTGCCACCAGCCCTAGTGGCGGAGATACGCAGTATTTT.

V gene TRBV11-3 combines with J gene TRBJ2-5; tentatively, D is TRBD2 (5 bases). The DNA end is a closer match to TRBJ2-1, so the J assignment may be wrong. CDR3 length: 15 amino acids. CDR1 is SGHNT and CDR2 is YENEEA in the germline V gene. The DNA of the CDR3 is TGTGCCAGCAAACTTTATGAAAAGTCGGGGAATGAGCAGTTCTTC. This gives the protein CASKLYEKSGNEQFF.

CDR3 residues: CASSFTLPNTGELFF. CDR3 in DNA: TGCGCCAGCAGCTTCACCCTCCCGAACACCGGGGAGCTGTTTTTT. This chain uses TRBV5-1 with TRBJ2-2; D is uncertain. The CDR3 loop spans 15 amino acids. V lost 2 bases and J 0 bases, leaving 8 bases between the germline ends. CDR1 is SGHRS and CDR2 is YFSETQ in the germline V gene.

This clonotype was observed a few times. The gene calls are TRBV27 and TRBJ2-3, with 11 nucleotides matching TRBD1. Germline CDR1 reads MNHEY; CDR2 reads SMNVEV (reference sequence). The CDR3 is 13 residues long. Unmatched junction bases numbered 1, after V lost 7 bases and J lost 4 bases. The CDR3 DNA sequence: TGTGCCAGCATGGGACAGGGGGCAGATACGCAGTATTTT. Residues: CASMGQGADTQYF.

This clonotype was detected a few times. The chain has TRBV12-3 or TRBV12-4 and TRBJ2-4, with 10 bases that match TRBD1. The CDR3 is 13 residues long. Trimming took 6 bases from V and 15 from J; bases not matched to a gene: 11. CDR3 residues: CASSNGTGVLVYF. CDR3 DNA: TGTGCCAGCAGCAACGGGACAGGGGTTTTAGTGTACTTC.

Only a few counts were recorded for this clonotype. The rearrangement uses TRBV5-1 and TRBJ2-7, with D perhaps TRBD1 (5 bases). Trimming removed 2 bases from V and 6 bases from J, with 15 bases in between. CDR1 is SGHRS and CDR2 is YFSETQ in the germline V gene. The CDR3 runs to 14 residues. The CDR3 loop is CASSFTRTSGEQYF. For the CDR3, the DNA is TGCGCCAGCAGCTTCACACGGACATCTGGCGAGCAGTACTTC.

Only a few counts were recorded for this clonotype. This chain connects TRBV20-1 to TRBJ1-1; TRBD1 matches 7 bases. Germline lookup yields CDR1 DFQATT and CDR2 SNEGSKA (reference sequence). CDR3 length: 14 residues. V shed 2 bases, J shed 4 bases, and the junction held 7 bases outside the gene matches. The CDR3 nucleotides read TGCAGTGCTAGACCCCCAGGGGGATTCACTGAAGCTTTCTTT. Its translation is CSARPPGGFTEAFF.

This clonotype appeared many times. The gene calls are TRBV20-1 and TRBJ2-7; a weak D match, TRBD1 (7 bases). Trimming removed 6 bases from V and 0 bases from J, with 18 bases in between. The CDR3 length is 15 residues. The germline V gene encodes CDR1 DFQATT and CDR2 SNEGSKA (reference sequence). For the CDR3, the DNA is TGCAGTGCAGGGAGGCTTAGGACAGGCTCCTACGAGCAGTACTTC. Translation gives CSAGRLRTGSYEQYF.

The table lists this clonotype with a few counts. CDR3 nucleotide sequence: TGTGCCACCAGTGATCCAGGGACAGTAAAGGGGGAGACCCAGTACTTC. Translated, it gives CATSDPGTVKGETQYF. V usage is TRBV24-1 and J usage is TRBJ2-1; 7 bases match TRBD1. The DNA end is more similar to TRBJ2-5, so the J call may be wrong. The length of the CDR3 is 16 residues. Germline V lookup: CDR1 KGHDR, CDR2 SFDVKD.

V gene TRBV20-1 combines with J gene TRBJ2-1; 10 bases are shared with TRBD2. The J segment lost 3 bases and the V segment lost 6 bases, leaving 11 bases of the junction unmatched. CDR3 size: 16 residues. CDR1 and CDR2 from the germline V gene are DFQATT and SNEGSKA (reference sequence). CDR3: CSAARTSGNYYNEQFF. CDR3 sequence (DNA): TGCAGTGCGGCACGGACTAGCGGAAACTACTACAATGAGCAGTTCTTC.

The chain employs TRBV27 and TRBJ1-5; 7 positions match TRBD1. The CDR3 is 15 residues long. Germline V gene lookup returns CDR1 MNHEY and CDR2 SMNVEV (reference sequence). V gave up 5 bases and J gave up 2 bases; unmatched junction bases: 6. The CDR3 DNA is TGTGCCAGCAGTCCCCAGGGGGGGGGCAATCAGCCCCAGCATTTT. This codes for CASSPQGGGNQPQHF.

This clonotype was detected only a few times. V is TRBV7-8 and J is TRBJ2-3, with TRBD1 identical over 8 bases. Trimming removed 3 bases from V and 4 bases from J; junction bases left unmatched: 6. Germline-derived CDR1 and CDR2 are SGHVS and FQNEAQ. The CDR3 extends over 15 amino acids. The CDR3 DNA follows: TGTGCCAGCAGCTTCGTGGCAGGGGGCGCAGATACGCAGTATTTT. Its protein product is CASSFVAGGADTQYF.

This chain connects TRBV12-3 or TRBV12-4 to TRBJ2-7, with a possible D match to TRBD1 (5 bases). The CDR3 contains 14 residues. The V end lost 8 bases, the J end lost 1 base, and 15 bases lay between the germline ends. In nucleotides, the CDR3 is TGTGCCAGCTCCCAAGGGGTAAGGTCCTACGAGCAGTACTTC. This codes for CASSQGVRSYEQYF.

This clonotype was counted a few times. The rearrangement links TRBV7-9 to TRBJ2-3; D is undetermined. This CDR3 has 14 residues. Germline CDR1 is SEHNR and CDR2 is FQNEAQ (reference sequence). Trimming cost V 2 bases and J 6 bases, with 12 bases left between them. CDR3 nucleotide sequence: TGTGCCAGCAGCTTACCCTCTAGGACGGATACGCAGTATTTT. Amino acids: CASSLPSRTDTQYF. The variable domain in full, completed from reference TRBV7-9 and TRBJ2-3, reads DTGVSQNPRHKITKRGQNVTFRCDPISEHNRLYWYRQTLGQGPEFLTYFQNEAQLEKSRLLSDRFSAERPKGSFSTLEIQRTEQGDSAMYLCASSLPSRTDTQYFGPGTRLTVL.

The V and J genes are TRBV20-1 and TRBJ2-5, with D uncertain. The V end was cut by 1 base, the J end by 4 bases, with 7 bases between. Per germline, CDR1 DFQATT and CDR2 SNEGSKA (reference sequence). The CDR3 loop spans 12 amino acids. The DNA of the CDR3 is TGCAGTGCTAGAGTCCCGCCAGAGACCCAGTACTTC. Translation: CSARVPPETQYF.

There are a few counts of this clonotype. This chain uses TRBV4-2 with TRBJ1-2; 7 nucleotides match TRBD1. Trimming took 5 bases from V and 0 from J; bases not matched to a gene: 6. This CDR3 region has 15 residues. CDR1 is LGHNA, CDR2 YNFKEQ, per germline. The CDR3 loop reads CASSDRARANYGYTF. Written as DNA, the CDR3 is TGTGCCAGCAGCGACAGGGCTCGAGCTAACTATGGCTACACCTTC.

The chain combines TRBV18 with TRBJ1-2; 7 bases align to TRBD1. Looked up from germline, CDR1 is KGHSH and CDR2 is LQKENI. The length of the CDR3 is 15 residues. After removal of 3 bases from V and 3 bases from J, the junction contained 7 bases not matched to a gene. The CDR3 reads CASSPAQGTYYGYTF. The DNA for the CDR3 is TGTGCCAGCTCACCCGCACAGGGGACCTACTATGGCTACACCTTC.

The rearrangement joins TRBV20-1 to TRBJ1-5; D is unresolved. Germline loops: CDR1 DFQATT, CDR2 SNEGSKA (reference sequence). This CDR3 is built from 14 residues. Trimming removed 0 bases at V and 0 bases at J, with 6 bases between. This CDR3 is CSARDGNSNQPQHF. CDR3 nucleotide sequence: TGCAGTGCTAGAGACGGCAATAGCAATCAGCCCCAGCATTTT.

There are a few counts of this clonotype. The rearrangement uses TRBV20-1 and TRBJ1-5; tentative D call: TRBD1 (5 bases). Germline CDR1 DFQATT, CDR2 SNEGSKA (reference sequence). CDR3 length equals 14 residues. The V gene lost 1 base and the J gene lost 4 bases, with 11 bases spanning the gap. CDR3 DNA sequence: TGCAGTGCTAGAGGGGGCCGGTTTAATCAGCCCCAGCATTTT. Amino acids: CSARGGRFNQPQHF.

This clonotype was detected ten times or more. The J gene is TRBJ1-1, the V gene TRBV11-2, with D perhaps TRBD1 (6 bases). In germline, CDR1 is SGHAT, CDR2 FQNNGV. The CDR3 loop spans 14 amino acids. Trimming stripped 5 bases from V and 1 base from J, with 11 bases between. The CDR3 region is CASSLRTENTEAFF. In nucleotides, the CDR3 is TGTGCCAGCAGCCTGAGGACAGAGAACACTGAAGCTTTCTTT. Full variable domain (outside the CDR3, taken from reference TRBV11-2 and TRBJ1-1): EAGVAQSPRYKIIEKRQSVAFWCNPISGHATLYWYQQILGQGPKLLIQFQNNGVVDDSQLPKDRFSAERLKGVDSTLKIQPAKLEDSAVYLCASSLRTENTEAFFGQGTRLTVV.

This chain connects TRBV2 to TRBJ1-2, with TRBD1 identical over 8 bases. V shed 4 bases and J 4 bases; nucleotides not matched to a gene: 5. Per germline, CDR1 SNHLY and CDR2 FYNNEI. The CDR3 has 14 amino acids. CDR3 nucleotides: TGTGCCAGCAGTGGGACAGGGCAGGGCTATGGCTACACCTTC. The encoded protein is CASSGTGQGYGYTF.

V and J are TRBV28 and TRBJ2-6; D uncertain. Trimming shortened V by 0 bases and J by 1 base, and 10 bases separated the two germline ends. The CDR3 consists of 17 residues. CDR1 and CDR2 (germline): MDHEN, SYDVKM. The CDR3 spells CASSLWGLGSGANVLTF. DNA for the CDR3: TGTGCCAGCAGTTTATGGGGGTTAGGGTCTGGGGCCAACGTCCTGACTTTC. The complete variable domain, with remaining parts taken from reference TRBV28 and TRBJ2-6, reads DVKVTQSSRYLVKRTGEKVFLECVQDMDHENMFWYRQDPGLGLRLIYFSYDVKMKEKGDIPEGYSVSREKKERFSLILESASTNQTSMYLCASSLWGLGSGANVLTFGAGSRLTVL.

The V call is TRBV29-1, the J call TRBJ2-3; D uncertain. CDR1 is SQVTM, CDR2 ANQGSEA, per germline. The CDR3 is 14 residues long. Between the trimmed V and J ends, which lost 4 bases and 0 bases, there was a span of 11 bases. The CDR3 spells CSVAGGISTDTQYF. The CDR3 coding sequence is TGCAGCGTTGCGGGTGGGATTAGCACAGATACGCAGTATTTT.

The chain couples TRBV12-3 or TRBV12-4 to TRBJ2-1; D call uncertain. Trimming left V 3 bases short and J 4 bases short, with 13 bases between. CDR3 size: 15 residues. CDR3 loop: CASSFTSTAYNEQFF. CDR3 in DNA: TGTGCCAGCAGTTTTACTTCAACCGCGTACAATGAGCAGTTCTTC.